A single sample gave rise to the 24 T cell receptor beta chains below, sequenced in a study of shared clonotypes between healthy human individuals. Method: immunoSEQ multiplex PCR; TCRdb's copy keeps in-frame clones and lacks some. The data contain about 2.2 million clones, just under 95% of them seen just once; the ten biggest clones take up about 1.7%. Naive CD8 cells were CD45RO-negative, positively selected for CCR7, excluding terminally differentiated effector memory CD45RA+ cells. Sequencing input: naive CD8+ T cells from PBMCs. The receptors here all came from a young man in good health. Some clones in this sample may be carry-over from other donors' samples.

The sample holds one count of this clone. This chain joins TRBV15 and TRBJ1-4, with 10 positions matching TRBD1. Germline V gene data show CDR1 as LNHNV and CDR2 as YYDKDF (reference sequence). The CDR3 consists of 15 residues. After removal of 2 bases from V and 9 bases from J, the junction contained 6 bases not matched to a gene. As DNA, the CDR3 is TGTGCCACCAGCAGATCGACAGGGGGCAGTAAAAAACTGTTTTTT. Translated: CATSRSTGGSKKLFF.

This chain uses TRBV11-2 with TRBJ2-1; D not certain. V lost 4 bases and J 4 bases, leaving 5 bases between the germline ends. CDR3 length equals 12 residues. Germline CDR1 and CDR2: SGHAT and FQNNGV. CDR3 region: CASSSRYNEQFF. The CDR3 nucleotides are TGTGCCAGCAGCTCCCGATACAATGAGCAGTTCTTC.

This sequence joins TRBV14 and TRBJ2-5; 7 nucleotides align to TRBD1. The trim removed 5 bases at V and 4 bases at J, leaving 10 bases unmatched. The germline gives CDR1 SGHDN, CDR2 FVKESK. CDR3 length: 15 amino acids. The CDR3 loop is CASSYRQGLGETQYF. CDR3 nucleotide sequence: TGTGCCAGCAGCTATAGACAGGGTCTGGGAGAGACCCAGTACTTC.

The gene calls are TRBV6-5 and TRBJ2-6; D unresolved. Trimming removed 4 bases from V and 3 bases from J, with 10 bases in between. Per germline, CDR1 MNHEY and CDR2 SVGAGI. The CDR3 runs 15 residues. Here the CDR3 reads CASSFGPGGANVLTF. The CDR3 DNA is TGTGCCAGCAGTTTCGGACCGGGTGGGGCCAACGTCCTGACTTTC.

The chain couples TRBV27 to TRBJ2-7, with TRBD1 matching 9 bases. This CDR3 spans 16 amino acids. V lost 2 bases and J lost 5; bases outside the gene matches: 10. Germline CDR1 is MNHEY and CDR2 is SMNVEV (reference sequence). CDR3 residues: CASSLMGGQGPNEQYF. CDR3 bases: TGTGCCAGCAGTTTAATGGGGGGACAGGGACCTAACGAGCAGTACTTC.

V is TRBV9 and J is TRBJ1-2; possible D gene TRBD1, 5 bases. The CDR3 runs to 14 residues. V lost 5 bases and J 8 bases, leaving 19 bases between the germline ends. Germline V gives CDR1 SGDLS, CDR2 YYNGEE. The CDR3 loop reads CASSVWQGGEGYTF. CDR3 bases: TGTGCCAGCAGTGTGTGGCAGGGTGGAGAGGGCTACACCTTC.

In this sample, this clone turned up once. The chain joins TRBV13 to TRBJ1-1; D not resolved. V lost 5 bases and J lost 4, with 20 bases in between. Per germline, CDR1 PRHDT and CDR2 FYEKMQ (reference sequence). This CDR3 is 16 amino acids long. The CDR3 DNA reads as TGTGCCAGCAGCCCTCCCGGTGGTGGAAGTAGCACTGAAGCTTTCTTT. Its protein product is CASSPPGGGSSTEAFF. The whole variable domain, remainder taken from reference TRBV13 and TRBJ1-1, is AAGVIQSPRHLIKEKRETATLKCYPIPRHDTVYWYQQGPGQDPQFLISFYEKMQSDKGSIPDRFSAQQFSDYHSELNMSSLELGDSALYFCASSPPGGGSSTEAFFGQGTRLTVV.

This chain links TRBV29-1 with TRBJ2-7; TRBD1 matches at 7 bases. CDR1 and CDR2 from the germline V gene are SQVTM and ANQGSEA. The CDR3 has 15 residues. The ends lost 3 bases at V and 1 base at J; junction bases unmatched: 9. The CDR3 DNA follows: TGCAGCGTTGAGTACGGGACAGCACAATCCTACGAGCAGTACTTC. Amino acid sequence: CSVEYGTAQSYEQYF.

The chain recombines TRBV30 with TRBJ2-1; 7 bases line up with TRBD2. The length of the CDR3 is 13 residues. V trimming: 5 bases; J trimming: 2 bases; junction bases outside the gene matches: 3. Germline lookup yields CDR1 GTSNPN and CDR2 SVGIG (reference sequence). The CDR3 coding sequence is TGTGCCTGGCGAAGCGGGACCTACAATGAGCAGTTCTTC. As protein: CAWRSGTYNEQFF.

This chain joins TRBV4-1 and TRBJ2-7, with 8 bases that match TRBD2. CDR3 size: 17 residues. J was trimmed by 4 bases and V by 0 bases; bases with no gene match: 11. The germline V gene has CDR1 MGHRA and CDR2 YSYEKL. CDR3 sequence reads: CASSQDLAGGAGYEQYF. The CDR3 DNA follows: TGCGCCAGCAGCCAAGATCTGGCGGGGGGCGCGGGGTACGAGCAGTACTTC.

The sample holds a few counts of this clone. V and J are TRBV21-1 and TRBJ2-5; TRBD2 is taken as the D call from the table, unchecked against the DNA. TRBV21-1 is shown as a pseudogene. The length of the CDR3 is 14 residues. In DNA form, the CDR3 reads TGTGCCAGCATAAGTCCCAGCGGGAGCGAGACCCAGTACTTC. Encoded protein: CASISPSGSETQYF.

The chain has TRBV27 and TRBJ2-3; perhaps TRBD1 as D (6 bases). The CDR3 contains 16 residues. Trimming took off 3 bases at V and 3 bases at J, with 16 bases between the two ends. Germline CDR1 is MNHEY and CDR2 is SMNVEV (reference sequence). The CDR3 protein is CASSFLRDIGTDTQYF. In DNA form, the CDR3 reads TGTGCCAGCAGTTTCCTCCGGGACATCGGAACAGATACGCAGTATTTT.

Regarding this clone: This sample also contains other DNA sequences that code for the same CDR3. The chain links TRBV27 to TRBJ1-1; 8 positions agree with TRBD1. The CDR3 length is 15 residues. V lost 0 bases and J lost 1; bases outside the gene matches: 1. Germline V gene data show CDR1 as MNHEY and CDR2 as SMNVEV (reference sequence). The CDR3: CASSLSTGGNTEAFF. CDR3 sequence (DNA): TGTGCCAGCAGTTTATCAACAGGGGGGAACACTGAAGCTTTCTTT.

This rearrangement joins TRBV27 to TRBJ2-2; no reliable D call. Germline lookup yields CDR1 MNHEY and CDR2 SMNVEV (reference sequence). Trimming left V 5 bases short and J 4 bases short, with 14 bases between. The CDR3 length is 15 residues. The CDR3 reads CASSPYSGPTGELFF. CDR3 DNA: TGTGCCAGCAGTCCATACAGTGGTCCCACCGGGGAGCTGTTTTTT.

The chain employs TRBV29-1 and TRBJ1-3; 7 bases align to TRBD1. Losses at the gene ends were 4 bases for V and 2 bases for J; bases not matched to a gene: 5. CDR3 length equals 14 residues. Germline V gene sequence: CDR1 SQVTM, CDR2 ANQGSEA. The CDR3: CSVVTGETGNTIYF. CDR3 coding DNA: TGCAGCGTTGTTACAGGGGAGACTGGAAACACCATATATTTT. Filled out from reference TRBV29-1 and TRBJ1-3, the complete variable domain reads SAVISQKPSRDICQRGTSLTIQCQVDSQVTMMFWYRQQPGQSLTLIATANQGSEATYESGFVIDKFPISRPNLTFSTLTVSNMSPEDSSIYLCSVVTGETGNTIYFGEGSWLTVV.

The chain is built from TRBV27 and TRBJ2-7; D is undetermined. Trimming left V 4 bases short and J 0 bases short, with 16 bases between. Germline values: CDR1 MNHEY, CDR2 SMNVEV (reference sequence). CDR3 size: 16 residues. CDR3 region: CASSSNLLLSSYEQYF. CDR3 nucleotides: TGTGCCAGCAGTTCAAATCTATTGCTGAGCTCCTACGAGCAGTACTTC.

J is TRBJ1-2 and V is TRBV9; D is unclear. The ends were cut back, 1 base at V and 4 bases at J, with 8 bases in the middle. CDR1 SGDLS and CDR2 YYNGEE come from the germline V gene. The CDR3 loop spans 13 amino acids. CDR3 amino acids: CASSVTAIYGYTF. CDR3 sequence (DNA): TGTGCCAGCAGCGTAACAGCCATCTATGGCTACACCTTC.

The chain carries TRBV9 and TRBJ2-1; 9 nucleotides align to TRBD1. The CDR3 is 17 residues long. V trimming: 4 bases; J trimming: 1 base; junction bases outside the gene matches: 9. Germline V lookup: CDR1 SGDLS, CDR2 YYNGEE. CDR3 sequence (DNA): TGTGCCAGCAGCCCCTACAGGACAGGGGAGTCCTACAATGAGCAGTTCTTC. It codes for CASSPYRTGESYNEQFF.

This chain connects TRBV7-8 to TRBJ1-1; no reliable D call. Trimming took 2 bases from V and 1 from J, leaving 23 bases between them. Germline V gene data show CDR1 as SGHVS and CDR2 as FQNEAQ. This CDR3 is built from 19 residues. CDR3 region: CASSLRKWGRSLENTEAFF. CDR3 coding DNA: TGTGCCAGCAGCTTAAGAAAGTGGGGTCGATCCTTGGAGAACACTGAAGCTTTCTTT.

J is TRBJ2-5 and V is TRBV30, with D perhaps given as TRBD1 or TRBD2 (5 bases each). The CDR3 contains 16 residues. Germline lookup yields CDR1 GTSNPN and CDR2 SVGIG (reference sequence). The V and J ends lost 4 bases and 2 bases respectively, with 20 bases between them. This CDR3 is CAWNPGTLPGQETQYF. The CDR3 bases are TGTGCCTGGAATCCCGGGACCCTCCCGGGTCAAGAGACCCAGTACTTC.

The rearrangement links TRBV5-1 to TRBJ2-7, with D tentatively TRBD2 (6 bases). Germline-derived CDR1 and CDR2 are SGHRS and YFSETQ. Trimming cost V 2 bases and J 2 bases, with 14 bases left between them. CDR3 length equals 15 residues. The CDR3 region has the DNA TGCGCCAGCAGCTTCGATCCGGGACTTCCCTACGAGCAGTACTTC. Translated, it gives CASSFDPGLPYEQYF.

The V and J genes are TRBV7-2 and TRBJ1-1, with 10 bases that match TRBD1. The germline gives CDR1 SGHTA, CDR2 FQGNSA. Trimming took 5 bases from V and 4 from J; bases not matched to a gene: 7. The CDR3 has 15 amino acids. In DNA form, the CDR3 reads TGTGCCAGCAGCCTCCATTGGGACAGGGGCACTGAAGCTTTCTTT. This codes for CASSLHWDRGTEAFF.

The J gene is TRBJ2-7, the V gene TRBV27; D might be TRBD1 (5 bases). CDR3 length: 14 amino acids. Trimming cost V 5 bases and J 4 bases, with 15 bases left between them. Germline V gives CDR1 MNHEY, CDR2 SMNVEV (reference sequence). DNA of the CDR3: TGTGCCAGCAGTGCGGCAGGGTTCGGGTACGAGCAGTACTTC. Translation: CASSAAGFGYEQYF.

The chain carries TRBV5-6 and TRBJ2-7; no firm D call. Per germline, CDR1 SGHDT and CDR2 YYEEEE. The V end lost 2 bases, the J end lost 7 bases, and 16 bases lay between the germline ends. This CDR3 spans 14 amino acids. The CDR3 DNA reads as TGTGCCAGCAGCTTCGGGCAGCCTAGTGAGGAGCAGTACTTC. It translates to CASSFGQPSEEQYF.